This T cell receptor beta chain was observed in a study of T cells in Graves' hyperthyroidism and ophthalmopathy. The study, taken as a whole, reports: Most expanded thyroid clonotypes above 0.001 also appeared in blood. Classification by a 13 V-J model distinguished ophthalmopathy from stable hyperthyroidism.

Researchers defined stable Graves' hyperthyroidism as no ophthalmopathy progression within 18 months. In patients aged 18 to 65, hyperthyroidism was newly diagnosed, with duration under 2 months. Concerning this clonotype itself: The target antigen is unknown.

Amplification of TCR beta CDR3 regions used RNA as the template. First-round RT-PCR of the TCR CDR3 relied on the HTBI primer set. TCRdb ran MiXCR on the multiplex PCR reads and lists one entry per CDR3 protein. The table records hundreds of thousands of distinct CDR3 sequences, around 14% of them present only once. The sequenced sample consisted of blood. The clonotype comes from a young woman with Graves' hyperthyroidism.

CDR3 protein: CASSQDRLSTDTQYF. Here the CDR3 DNA reads TGCGCCAGCAGCCAAGATAGGTTAAGCACAGATACGCAGTATTTT. V gene TRBV4-3 combines with J gene TRBJ2-3; the D is unclear. Trimming shortened V by 0 bases and J by 0 bases, and 7 bases separated the two germline ends. The CDR3 is 15 residues long. The V gene's germline CDR1 is LGHNA and CDR2 YSLEER.